The 18 T cell receptor beta chains listed next were all sequenced from one sample in a study of response to subunit inactivated influenza vaccine. A single record per CDR3 protein comes from TCRdb applying MiXCR to the RT-PCR reads. Of about 570,000 distinct CDR3 sequences in the sample, about 11% are singletons; the top ten hold more than 9.5%. A further study also used this sample, focusing on T cells expressing NK-cell markers. That report notes: Making the TCR beta cDNA relied on 5'RACE template switching with UMIs.

This sample comprised PBMCs from blood, obtained on the day of vaccination. These receptors were taken from a man aged 45-65 years who received an inactivated influenza vaccine.

The V and J genes are TRBV10-3 and TRBJ2-3; 9 bases fit TRBD2. Germline V gives CDR1 ENHRY, CDR2 SYGVKD. V trimming: 6 bases; J trimming: 0 bases; junction bases outside the gene matches: 10. CDR3 length: 17 residues. The chain's CDR3 is CAIRDSGRYTSTDTQYF. CDR3 nucleotides: TGTGCCATCAGAGACAGCGGGAGGTACACTAGCACAGATACGCAGTATTTT.

The CDR3 sequence is CASSLGLAVETQYF. In DNA, the CDR3 is TGTGCCAGCAGCTTGGGACTAGCGGTAGAGACCCAGTACTTC. V gene TRBV7-2 combines with J gene TRBJ2-5; 11 nucleotides agree with TRBD2. The germline V gene encodes CDR1 SGHTA and CDR2 FQGNSA. After removal of 3 bases from V and 4 bases from J, the junction contained 1 base not matched to a gene. The CDR3 extends over 14 amino acids.

This clonotype was picked up a small number of times. V is TRBV6-1 and J is TRBJ2-1; D is perhaps TRBD1 (6 bases). The CDR3 loop spans 15 amino acids. V shed 5 bases and J shed 4 bases, with 15 bases lying between them. Germline V gives CDR1 MNHNS, CDR2 SASEGT. CDR3 coding DNA: TGTGCCAGCAGTCCAAGGGACATTACATACAATGAGCAGTTCTTC. Translating it yields CASSPRDITYNEQFF.

This clonotype was counted only a few times. The rearrangement joins TRBV7-2 to TRBJ2-5; 9 nucleotides match TRBD1. This CDR3 spans 15 amino acids. V gave up 2 bases and J gave up 6 bases; unmatched junction bases: 7. Germline V gene lookup returns CDR1 SGHTA and CDR2 FQGNSA. CDR3 sequence reads: CASSLFGTGSKTQYF. DNA of the CDR3: TGTGCCAGCAGCTTATTCGGGACAGGGTCAAAGACCCAGTACTTC.

This clonotype came up a few times. The gene calls are TRBV18 and TRBJ2-5; possible D gene TRBD2, 6 bases. In germline, CDR1 is KGHSH, CDR2 LQKENI. The CDR3 has 15 residues. Trimming stripped 0 bases from V and 2 bases from J, with 10 bases between. This chain's CDR3 is CASSPPVAEQETQYF. CDR3 in DNA: TGTGCCAGCTCACCACCGGTAGCGGAACAAGAGACCCAGTACTTC. The complete variable domain, with remaining parts taken from reference TRBV18 and TRBJ2-5, reads NAGVMQNPRHLVRRRGQEARLRCSPMKGHSHVYWYRQLPEEGLKFMVYLQKENIIDESGMPKERFSAEFPKEGPSILRIQQVVRGDSAAYFCASSPPVAEQETQYFGPGTRLLVL.

This clonotype was seen more than once but under ten times. The gene calls are TRBV7-8 and TRBJ1-4, with 7 bases aligning to TRBD1. The CDR3 loop spans 15 amino acids. V trimming: 0 bases; J trimming: 4 bases; junction bases outside the gene matches: 2. Germline lookup yields CDR1 SGHVS and CDR2 FQNEAQ. Written as DNA, the CDR3 is TGTGCCAGCAGCTTAGCGACAGGGCTTAATGAAAAACTGTTTTTT. As protein: CASSLATGLNEKLFF.

The V gene is TRBV10-2, the J gene TRBJ2-3; D ambiguous. CDR3 size: 14 residues. V was pared by 6 bases and J by 3 bases, with 13 bases between. Germline V gene lookup returns CDR1 WSHSY and CDR2 SAAADI. The CDR3: CASREYLSTDTQYF. As DNA, the CDR3 is TGCGCCAGCAGGGAATACTTATCGACAGATACGCAGTATTTT.

This clonotype was seen a handful of times. The CDR3 bases are TGTGCCAGCAGTTTTTCGTCTCCAGGGATCTACGAGCAGTACTTC. Amino acid sequence: CASSFSSPGIYEQYF. The J gene is TRBJ2-7, the V gene TRBV12-3 or TRBV12-4; D perhaps matches TRBD1 (5 bases). This CDR3 spans 15 amino acids. Trimming cost V 3 bases and J 3 bases, with 15 bases left between them.

In this sample, this clonotype turned up a few times. V usage is TRBV6-2 or TRBV6-3 and J usage is TRBJ1-1, with 8 bases identical to TRBD1. J lost 7 bases, V lost 5 bases, and 3 bases had no gene match. The CDR3 is 12 amino acids. The V gene's germline CDR1 is MNHEY and CDR2 SVGEGT. CDR3 amino acids: CASSRGTGEAFF. DNA of the CDR3: TGTGCCAGCAGTAGAGGGACAGGTGAAGCTTTCTTT.

CDR3 sequence (DNA): TGTGCCAGCAGTGAAGTAGGGTTGAATGAGCAGTTCTTC. Residues: CASSEVGLNEQFF. The J gene is TRBJ2-1, the V gene TRBV25-1, with D unclear. CDR1 is MGHDK and CDR2 is SYGVNS in the germline V gene. V was clipped by 2 bases and J by 7 bases, with 9 bases between them. The CDR3 length is 13 residues.

The V call is TRBV5-1, the J call TRBJ1-3; no definite D call. Per germline, CDR1 SGHRS and CDR2 YFSETQ. This CDR3 region has 15 residues. Trimming shortened V by 0 bases and J by 6 bases, and 13 bases separated the two germline ends. This CDR3 is CASSLEAGMANTIYF. In DNA form, the CDR3 reads TGCGCCAGCAGCTTGGAGGCTGGAATGGCAAACACCATATATTTT. Combining the CDR3 with reference TRBV5-1 and TRBJ1-3 gives the whole variable domain KAGVTQTPRYLIKTRGQQVTLSCSPISGHRSVSWYQQTPGQGLQFLFEYFSETQRNKGNFPGRFSGRQFSNSRSEMNVSTLELGDSALYLCASSLEAGMANTIYFGEGSWLTVV.

In this sample, this clonotype turned up a few times. DNA for the CDR3: TGCGCCAGCAGCTTGGGACAGAATAAAAATTCACCCCTCCACTTT. As protein: CASSLGQNKNSPLHF. The rearrangement links TRBV5-1 to TRBJ1-6; D is perhaps TRBD1 (5 bases). CDR1 and CDR2 (germline): SGHRS, YFSETQ. The germline V and J ends were trimmed by 0 bases and 7 bases, with 11 bases remaining between them. The CDR3 extends over 15 amino acids.

This clonotype was recorded a few times. The V and J genes are TRBV24-1 and TRBJ1-4, with 10 bases identical to TRBD1. The germline CDR1 and CDR2 sequences are KGHDR and SFDVKD. The ends lost 3 bases at V and 5 bases at J; junction bases unmatched: 2. This CDR3 contains 15 residues. The CDR3 protein is CATSDRTGGNEKLFF. In DNA, the CDR3 is TGTGCCACCAGTGATCGGACAGGGGGGAATGAAAAACTGTTTTTT.

This clonotype was counted only a few times. V is TRBV4-2 and J is TRBJ2-5; weak D call: TRBD1 (5 bases). CDR3 length: 15 amino acids. The V end was cut by 0 bases, the J end by 5 bases, with 13 bases between. CDR1 LGHNA and CDR2 YNFKEQ come from the germline V gene. The CDR3 here is CASSQDLSRAETQYF. As DNA, the CDR3 is TGTGCCAGCAGCCAAGACCTTTCCAGGGCGGAGACCCAGTACTTC.

The chain has TRBV27 and TRBJ2-3; D perhaps matches TRBD1 (5 bases). The germline V gene has CDR1 MNHEY and CDR2 SMNVEV (reference sequence). Trimming took 0 bases from V and 7 from J, leaving 8 bases between them. The CDR3 totals 13 residues. The CDR3 DNA reads as TGTGCCAGCAGTTTATCGGGGCCGAATACGCAGTATTTT. It yields the protein CASSLSGPNTQYF.

This clonotype was picked up a small number of times. The V and J genes are TRBV6-5 and TRBJ2-5; a weak D match, TRBD2 (5 bases). The germline CDR1 and CDR2 sequences are MNHEY and SVGAGI. V shed 0 bases and J shed 2 bases, with 10 bases lying between them. The CDR3 sequence is 15 residues long. In DNA form, the CDR3 reads TGTGCCAGCAGTTACTCGAGGGCTAGGCAAGAGACCCAGTACTTC. Protein: CASSYSRARQETQYF.

The sample holds a few counts of this clonotype. This chain connects TRBV27 to TRBJ2-7, with D unclear. Germline CDR1 reads MNHEY; CDR2 reads SMNVEV (reference sequence). V lost 3 bases and J lost 0, with 18 bases in between. The length of the CDR3 is 17 residues. The CDR3 DNA sequence: TGTGCCAGCAGTTTGGTCCGGGCGGAGCCAAGCTCCTACGAGCAGTACTTC. It yields the protein CASSLVRAEPSSYEQYF.

The chain employs TRBV28 and TRBJ2-5; TRBD1 agrees at 7 bases. V shed 6 bases, J shed 1 base, and the junction held 2 bases outside the gene matches. Germline CDR1 reads MDHEN; CDR2 reads SYDVKM. The CDR3 runs to 13 residues. This chain's CDR3 is CASSDRAQETQYF. Written as DNA, the CDR3 is TGTGCCAGCAGCGACAGGGCCCAAGAGACCCAGTACTTC.